The clone carrying this T cell receptor (beta chain) came up a few times. These data originate in a study of blood T cell repertoires in COVID-19. The CDR3 is 15 amino acids. Germline lookup yields CDR1 SGHRS and CDR2 YFSETQ. V trimming: 2 bases; J trimming: 3 bases; junction bases outside the gene matches: 5. Authors' analysis steps: Estimated nucleated cell counts came from reference gene primer amplification. The method was immunoSEQ multiplex PCR; TCRdb's version includes in-frame clones alone and lacks a portion of them. V and J calls and clone size come straight from that table; D and trimming were deduced from the DNA. The table has roughly 120,000 clones, 86% seen once.

The chain combines TRBV5-1 with TRBJ1-2; 9 nucleotides line up with TRBD1. Sequencing was done on a sample of peripheral blood. The sequence was obtained from a middle-aged man with acute or convalescent COVID-19. CDR3 in amino acids: CASSFTGGQDYGYTF. The DNA of the CDR3 is TGCGCCAGCAGCTTCACAGGGGGCCAAGACTATGGCTACACCTTC.